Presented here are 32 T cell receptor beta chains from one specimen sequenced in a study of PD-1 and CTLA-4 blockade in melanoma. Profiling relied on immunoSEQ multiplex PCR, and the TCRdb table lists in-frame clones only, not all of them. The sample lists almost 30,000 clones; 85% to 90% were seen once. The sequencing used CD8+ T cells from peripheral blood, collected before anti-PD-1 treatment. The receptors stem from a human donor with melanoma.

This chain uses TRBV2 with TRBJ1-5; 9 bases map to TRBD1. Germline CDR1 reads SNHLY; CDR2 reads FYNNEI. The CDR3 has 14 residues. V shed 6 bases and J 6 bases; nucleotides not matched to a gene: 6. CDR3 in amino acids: CASSPGQGFQPQHF. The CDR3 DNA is TGTGCCAGCAGCCCGGGACAGGGTTTTCAGCCCCAGCATTTT.

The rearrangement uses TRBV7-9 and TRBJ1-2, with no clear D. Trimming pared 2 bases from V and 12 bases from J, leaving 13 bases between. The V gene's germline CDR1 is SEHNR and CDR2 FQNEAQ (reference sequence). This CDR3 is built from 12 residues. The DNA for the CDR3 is TGTGCCAGCAGCTTAAGTATGGATCTCCACACCTTC. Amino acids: CASSLSMDLHTF.

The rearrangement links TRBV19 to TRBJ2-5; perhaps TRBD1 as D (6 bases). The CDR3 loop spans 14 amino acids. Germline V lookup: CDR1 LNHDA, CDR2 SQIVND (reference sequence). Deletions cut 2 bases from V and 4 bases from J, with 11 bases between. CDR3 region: CASSIWGRLETQYF. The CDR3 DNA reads TGTGCCAGTAGTATATGGGGGCGCTTAGAGACCCAGTACTTC.

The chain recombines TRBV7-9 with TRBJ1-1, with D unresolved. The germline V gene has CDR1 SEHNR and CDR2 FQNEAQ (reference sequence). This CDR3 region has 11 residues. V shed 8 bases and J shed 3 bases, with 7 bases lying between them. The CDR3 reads CASGGDTEAFF. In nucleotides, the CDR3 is TGTGCCAGCGGCGGAGACACTGAAGCTTTCTTT.

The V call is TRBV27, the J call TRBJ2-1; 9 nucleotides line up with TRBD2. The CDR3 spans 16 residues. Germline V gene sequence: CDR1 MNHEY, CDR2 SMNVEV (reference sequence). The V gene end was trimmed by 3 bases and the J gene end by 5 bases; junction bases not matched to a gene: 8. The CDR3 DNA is TGTGCCAGCAGTTTCGAGCGGGAGGCCCTCCACAATGAGCAGTTCTTC. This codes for CASSFEREALHNEQFF.

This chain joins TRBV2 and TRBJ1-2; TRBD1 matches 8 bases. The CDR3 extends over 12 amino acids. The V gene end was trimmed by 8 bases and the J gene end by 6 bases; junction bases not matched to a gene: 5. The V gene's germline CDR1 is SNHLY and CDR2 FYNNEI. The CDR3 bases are TGTGCCAGCTTTGGACAGGGCGATGGCTACACCTTC. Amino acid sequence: CASFGQGDGYTF.

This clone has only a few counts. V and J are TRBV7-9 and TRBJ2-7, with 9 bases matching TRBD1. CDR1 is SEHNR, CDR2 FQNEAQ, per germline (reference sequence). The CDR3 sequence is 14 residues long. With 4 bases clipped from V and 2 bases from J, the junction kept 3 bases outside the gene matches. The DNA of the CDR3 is TGTGCCAGCAGCTCCACAGGGGGCACCTACGAGCAGTACTTC. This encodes CASSSTGGTYEQYF. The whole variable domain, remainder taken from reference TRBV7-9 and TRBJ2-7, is DTGVSQNPRHKITKRGQNVTFRCDPISEHNRLYWYRQTLGQGPEFLTYFQNEAQLEKSRLLSDRFSAERPKGSFSTLEIQRTEQGDSAMYLCASSSTGGTYEQYFGPGTRLTVT.

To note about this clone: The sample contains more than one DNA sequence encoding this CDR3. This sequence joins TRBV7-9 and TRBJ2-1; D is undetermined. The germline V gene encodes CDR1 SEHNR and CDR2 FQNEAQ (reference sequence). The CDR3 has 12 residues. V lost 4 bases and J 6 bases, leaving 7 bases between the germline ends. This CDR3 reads CASSWSGNEQFF. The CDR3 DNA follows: TGTGCCAGCAGCTGGAGTGGCAATGAGCAGTTCTTC.

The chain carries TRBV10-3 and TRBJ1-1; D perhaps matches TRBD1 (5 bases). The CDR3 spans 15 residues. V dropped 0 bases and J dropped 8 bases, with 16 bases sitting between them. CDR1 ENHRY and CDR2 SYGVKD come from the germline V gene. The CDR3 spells CAISESVGGTEEAFF. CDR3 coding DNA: TGTGCCATCAGTGAGTCGGTGGGGGGGACCGAAGAAGCTTTCTTT.

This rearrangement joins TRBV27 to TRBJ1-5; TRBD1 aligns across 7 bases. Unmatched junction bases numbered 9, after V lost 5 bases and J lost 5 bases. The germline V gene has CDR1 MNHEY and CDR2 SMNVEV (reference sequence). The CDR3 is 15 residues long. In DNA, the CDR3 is TGTGCCAGCAGTGCCGCCGGACAGGACCATCAGCCCCAGCATTTT. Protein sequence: CASSAAGQDHQPQHF.

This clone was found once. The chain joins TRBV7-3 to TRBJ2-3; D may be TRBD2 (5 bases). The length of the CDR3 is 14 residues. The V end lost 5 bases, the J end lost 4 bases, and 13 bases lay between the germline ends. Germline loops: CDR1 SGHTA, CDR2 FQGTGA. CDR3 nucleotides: TGTGCCAGCAGCGAGGGCAGGTGGGCAGATACGCAGTATTTT. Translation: CASSEGRWADTQYF. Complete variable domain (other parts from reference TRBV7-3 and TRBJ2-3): GAGVSQTPSNKVTEKGKYVELRCDPISGHTALYWYRQSLGQGPEFLIYFQGTGAADDSGLPNDRFFAVRPEGSVSTLKIQRTERGDSAVYLCASSEGRWADTQYFGPGTRLTVL.

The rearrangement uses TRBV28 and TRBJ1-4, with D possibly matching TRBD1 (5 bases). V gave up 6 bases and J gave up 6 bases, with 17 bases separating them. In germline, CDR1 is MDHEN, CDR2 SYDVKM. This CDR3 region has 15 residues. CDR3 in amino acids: CASSPLVRGDEKLFF. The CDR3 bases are TGTGCCAGCAGCCCCCTGGTCCGGGGGGATGAAAAACTGTTTTTT.

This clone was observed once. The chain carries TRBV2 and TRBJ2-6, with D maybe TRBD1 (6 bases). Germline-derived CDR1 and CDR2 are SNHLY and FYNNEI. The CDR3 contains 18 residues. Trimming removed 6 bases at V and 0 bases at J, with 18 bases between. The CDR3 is CASSSPGHRYSGANVLTF. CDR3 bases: TGTGCCAGCAGCTCACCGGGACACAGATACTCTGGGGCCAACGTCCTGACTTTC.

The CDR3 loop reads CASLSGTPYEQYF. CDR3 sequence (DNA): TGTGCCTCACTTTCCGGGACTCCCTACGAGCAGTACTTC. The chain combines TRBV28 with TRBJ2-7; TRBD2 is a possible D gene (6 bases). Germline CDR1 and CDR2: MDHEN and SYDVKM. The CDR3 runs 13 residues. The germline V and J ends were trimmed by 11 bases and 2 bases, with 16 bases remaining between them.

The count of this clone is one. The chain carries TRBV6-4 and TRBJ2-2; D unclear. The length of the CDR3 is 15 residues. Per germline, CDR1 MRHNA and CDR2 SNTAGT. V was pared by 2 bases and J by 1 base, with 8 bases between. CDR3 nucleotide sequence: TGTGCCAGCAGTGACGCCCCGGGGAACACCGGGGAGCTGTTTTTT. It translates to CASSDAPGNTGELFF.

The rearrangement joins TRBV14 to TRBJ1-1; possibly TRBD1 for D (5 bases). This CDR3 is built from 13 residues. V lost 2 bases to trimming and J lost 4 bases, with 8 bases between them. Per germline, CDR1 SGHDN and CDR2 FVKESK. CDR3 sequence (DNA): TGTGCCAGCAGCCAATGGGGGAGCACTGAAGCTTTCTTT. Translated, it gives CASSQWGSTEAFF.

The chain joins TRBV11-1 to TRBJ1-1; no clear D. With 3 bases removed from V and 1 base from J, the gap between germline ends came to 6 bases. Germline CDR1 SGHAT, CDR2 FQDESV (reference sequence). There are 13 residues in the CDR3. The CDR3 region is CASSFRTNTEAFF. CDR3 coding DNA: TGTGCCAGCAGCTTCAGGACGAACACTGAAGCTTTCTTT. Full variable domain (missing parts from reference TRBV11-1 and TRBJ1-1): EAEVAQSPRYKITEKSQAVAFWCDPISGHATLYWYRQILGQGPELLVQFQDESVVDDSQLPKDRFSAERLKGVDSTLKIQPAELGDSAMYLCASSFRTNTEAFFGQGTRLTVV.

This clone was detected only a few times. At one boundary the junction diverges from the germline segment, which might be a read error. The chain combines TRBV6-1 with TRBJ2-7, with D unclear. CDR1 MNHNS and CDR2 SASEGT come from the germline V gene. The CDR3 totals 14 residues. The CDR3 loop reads CASREGLKLHEQYF. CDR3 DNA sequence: TGTGCCAGCAGAGAAGGGCTAAAATTACACGAGCAGTACTTC.

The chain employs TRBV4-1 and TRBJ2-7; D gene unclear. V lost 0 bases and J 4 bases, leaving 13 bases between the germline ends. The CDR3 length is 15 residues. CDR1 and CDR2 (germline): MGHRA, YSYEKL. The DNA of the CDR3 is TGCGCCAGCAGCCAAGAGAGCTCTACCCCTTACGAGCAGTACTTC. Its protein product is CASSQESSTPYEQYF.

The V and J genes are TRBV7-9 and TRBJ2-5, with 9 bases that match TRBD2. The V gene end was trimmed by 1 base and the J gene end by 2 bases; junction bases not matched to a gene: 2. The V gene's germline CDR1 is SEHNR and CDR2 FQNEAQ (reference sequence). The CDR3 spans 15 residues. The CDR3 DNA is TGTGCCAGCAGCTTAGGTGCGGGAGGGCAAGAGACCCAGTACTTC. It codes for CASSLGAGGQETQYF.

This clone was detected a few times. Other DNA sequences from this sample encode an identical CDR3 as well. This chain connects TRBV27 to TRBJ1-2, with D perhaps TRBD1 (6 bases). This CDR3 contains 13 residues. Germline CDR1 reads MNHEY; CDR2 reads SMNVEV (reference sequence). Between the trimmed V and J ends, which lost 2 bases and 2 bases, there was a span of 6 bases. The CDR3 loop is CASSLQGNYGYTF. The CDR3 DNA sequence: TGTGCCAGCAGTTTACAGGGGAACTATGGCTACACCTTC.

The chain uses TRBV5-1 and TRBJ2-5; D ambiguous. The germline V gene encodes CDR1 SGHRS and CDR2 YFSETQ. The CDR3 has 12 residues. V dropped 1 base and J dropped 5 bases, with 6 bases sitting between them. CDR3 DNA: TGCGCCAGCAGCTTGTCTCTGGAGACCCAGTACTTC. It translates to CASSLSLETQYF.

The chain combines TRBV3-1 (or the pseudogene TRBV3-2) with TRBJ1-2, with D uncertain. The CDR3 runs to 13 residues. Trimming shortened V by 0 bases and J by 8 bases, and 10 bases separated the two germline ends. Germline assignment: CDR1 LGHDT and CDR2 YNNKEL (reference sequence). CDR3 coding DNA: TGTGCCAGCAGCCAAGAATCGGGTGGCGGCTACACCTTC. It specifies CASSQESGGGYTF.

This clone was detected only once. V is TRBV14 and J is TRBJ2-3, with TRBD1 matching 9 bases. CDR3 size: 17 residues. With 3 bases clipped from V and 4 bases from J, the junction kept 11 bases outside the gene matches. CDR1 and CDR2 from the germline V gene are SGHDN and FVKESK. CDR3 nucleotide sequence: TGTGCCAGCAGCCACCCCGGGACAGGGTTTAGCGCAGATACGCAGTATTTT. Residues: CASSHPGTGFSADTQYF.

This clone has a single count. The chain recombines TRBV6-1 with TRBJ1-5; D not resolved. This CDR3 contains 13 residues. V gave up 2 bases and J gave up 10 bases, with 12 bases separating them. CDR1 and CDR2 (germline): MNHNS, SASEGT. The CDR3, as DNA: TGTGCCAGCAGTGAACCGGGCCCCCCACCCCAGCATTTT. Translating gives CASSEPGPPPQHF.

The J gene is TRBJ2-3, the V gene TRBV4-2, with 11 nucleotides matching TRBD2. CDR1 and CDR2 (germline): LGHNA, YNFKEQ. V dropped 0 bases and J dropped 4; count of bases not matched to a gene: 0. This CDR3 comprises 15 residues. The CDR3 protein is CASSQDSGGADTQYF. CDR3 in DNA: TGTGCCAGCAGCCAAGATAGCGGGGGGGCAGATACGCAGTATTTT.

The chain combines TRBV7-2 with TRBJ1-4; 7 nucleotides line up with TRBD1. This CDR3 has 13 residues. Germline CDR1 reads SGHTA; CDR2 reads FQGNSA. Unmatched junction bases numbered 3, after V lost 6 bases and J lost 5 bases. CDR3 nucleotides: TGTGCCAGCAGTACAGGGGTGAATGAAAAACTGTTTTTT. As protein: CASSTGVNEKLFF. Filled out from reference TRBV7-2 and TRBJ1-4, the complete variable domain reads GAGVSQSPSNKVTEKGKDVELRCDPISGHTALYWYRQSLGQGLEFLIYFQGNSAPDKSGLPSDRFSAERTGGSVSTLTIQRTQQEDSAVYLCASSTGVNEKLFFGSGTQLSVL.

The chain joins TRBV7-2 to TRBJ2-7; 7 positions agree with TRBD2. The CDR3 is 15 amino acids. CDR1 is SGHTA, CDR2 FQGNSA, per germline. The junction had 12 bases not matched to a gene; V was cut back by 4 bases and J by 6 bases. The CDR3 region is CASSSPGTTQPEQYF. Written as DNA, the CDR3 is TGTGCCAGCAGCTCTCCCGGGACTACCCAGCCCGAGCAGTACTTC. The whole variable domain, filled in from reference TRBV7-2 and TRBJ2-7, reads GAGVSQSPSNKVTEKGKDVELRCDPISGHTALYWYRQSLGQGLEFLIYFQGNSAPDKSGLPSDRFSAERTGGSVSTLTIQRTQQEDSAVYLCASSSPGTTQPEQYFGPGTRLTVT.

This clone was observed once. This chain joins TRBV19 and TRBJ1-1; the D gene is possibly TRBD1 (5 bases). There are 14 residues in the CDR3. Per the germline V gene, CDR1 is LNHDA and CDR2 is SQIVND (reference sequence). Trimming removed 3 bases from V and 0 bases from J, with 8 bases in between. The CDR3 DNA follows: TGTGCCAGTAGTATGGGGACCCTGAACACTGAAGCTTTCTTT. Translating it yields CASSMGTLNTEAFF.

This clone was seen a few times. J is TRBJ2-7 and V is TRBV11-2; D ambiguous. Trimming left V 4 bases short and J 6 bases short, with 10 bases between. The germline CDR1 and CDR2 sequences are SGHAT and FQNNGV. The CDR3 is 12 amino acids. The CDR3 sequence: CASSSGHAEQYF. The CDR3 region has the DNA TGTGCCAGCAGCTCCGGGCATGCCGAGCAGTACTTC. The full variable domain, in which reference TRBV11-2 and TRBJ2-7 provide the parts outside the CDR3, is EAGVAQSPRYKIIEKRQSVAFWCNPISGHATLYWYQQILGQGPKLLIQFQNNGVVDDSQLPKDRFSAERLKGVDSTLKIQPAKLEDSAVYLCASSSGHAEQYFGPGTRLTVT.

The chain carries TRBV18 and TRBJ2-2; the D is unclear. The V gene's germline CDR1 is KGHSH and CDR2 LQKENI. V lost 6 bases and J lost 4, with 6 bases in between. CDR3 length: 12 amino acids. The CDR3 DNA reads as TGTGCCAGCTCCTCTGGCACCGGGGAGCTGTTTTTT. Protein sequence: CASSSGTGELFF.

Here the CDR3 reads CASSYNRHISGNTIYF. CDR3 nucleotides: TGTGCCAGCAGTTACAACAGACACATCTCTGGAAACACCATATATTTT. The rearrangement uses TRBV6-6 and TRBJ1-3; D gene uncertain. Between the trimmed V and J ends, which lost 2 bases and 0 bases, there was a span of 11 bases. CDR3 length equals 16 residues. The V gene's germline CDR1 is MNHNY and CDR2 SVGAGI (reference sequence).